The clone carrying this T cell receptor (beta chain) was seen repeatedly, ten times or more. The antigen is not known. Amplification of the TCR beta CDR3 regions used RNA transcripts (as template). In the first round, RT-PCR was carried out with HTBI primers, and a multiplex PCR formed the second round. TCRdb reprocessed the multiplex PCR reads via MiXCR and lists one record per CDR3 protein. The table shows over 500,000 distinct CDR3 sequences, with approximately 22% occurring only once. This entry comes from a study of Graves' ophthalmopathy and Graves' hyperthyroidism. Study-level background: Upon initial diagnosis and before any treatment, peripheral blood was collected. General study findings and limits: The model's ophthalmopathy progression predictions had approximately 71% sensitivity and less than 75% specificity.

V gave up 0 bases and J gave up 4 bases, with 15 bases separating them. Germline assignment: CDR1 GTSNPN and CDR2 SVGIG (reference sequence). CDR3 size: 15 residues. The TCR originated in a woman aged 18-29 years with stable Graves' hyperthyroidism. Some clones in this sample may be carry-over from other donors' samples. The chain recombines TRBV30 with TRBJ1-1, with D maybe TRBD1 (6 bases). Input material: peripheral blood. This CDR3 is CAWSVLRGGGTEAFF. The CDR3 DNA reads as TGTGCCTGGAGTGTACTCAGGGGCGGGGGCACTGAAGCTTTCTTT.